The 22 T cell receptor beta chains reported below all come from one sample, sequenced in a study of cytomegalovirus exposure and HLA in healthy donors. 13 Jbeta primers and 60 Vbeta primers were used for the PCR. Profiling relied on immunoSEQ multiplex PCR, and the TCRdb table lists in-frame clones only, not all of them. In the table there are some 92,000 clones, approximately 72% of which are singletons. Input material: PBMCs. The receptors shown here come from a man younger than 35 in good health and CMV-seropositive.

The genes are TRBV19 and TRBJ2-7; D uncertain. The V gene's germline CDR1 is LNHDA and CDR2 SQIVND (reference sequence). This CDR3 is built from 12 residues. The V end lost 5 bases, the J end lost 0 bases, and 5 bases lay between the germline ends. The CDR3 DNA reads as TGTGCCAGTAGTGCGGACTCCTACGAGCAGTACTTC. This gives the protein CASSADSYEQYF.

This rearrangement joins TRBV5-1 to TRBJ1-2; 9 bases are a match to TRBD1. With V trimmed by 1 base and J by 7 bases, 17 bases remained unmatched. The CDR3 extends over 18 amino acids. Germline CDR1 is SGHRS and CDR2 is YFSETQ. The CDR3 region is CASSLYPDRGSKLGGYTF. In DNA, the CDR3 is TGCGCCAGCAGCTTGTATCCGGACAGGGGCTCCAAACTTGGTGGCTACACCTTC.

This rearrangement joins TRBV13 to TRBJ2-3; TRBD2 is a possible D gene (7 bases). CDR3 length equals 16 residues. Germline V gene sequence: CDR1 PRHDT, CDR2 FYEKMQ (reference sequence). V was trimmed by 1 base and J by 2 bases, leaving 13 bases between them. The CDR3: CASSLDGGGLTDTQYF. CDR3 in DNA: TGTGCCAGCAGCTTAGACGGCGGGGGCCTCACAGATACGCAGTATTTT.

Only a few counts were recorded for this clone. V gene TRBV6-6 combines with J gene TRBJ2-6; 7 nucleotides match TRBD1. This CDR3 spans 11 amino acids. Trimming at V came to 5 bases and at J to 14 bases, leaving 3 bases not matched to a gene. Germline-derived CDR1 and CDR2 are MNHNY and SVGAGI (reference sequence). The CDR3 DNA is TGTGCCAGCAGTAGACAGGGACTCCTGACTTTC. Its protein product is CASSRQGLLTF.

The J gene is TRBJ1-1, the V gene TRBV4-1, with D maybe TRBD1 (6 bases). The CDR3 is 15 residues long. Germline V gives CDR1 MGHRA, CDR2 YSYEKL. The V end lost 1 base, the J end lost 1 base, and 10 bases lay between the germline ends. The DNA of the CDR3 is TGCGCCAGCAGCCAAGTGGACAGCGCGAACACTGAAGCTTTCTTT. Amino acids: CASSQVDSANTEAFF.

The rearrangement uses TRBV18 and TRBJ2-1, with 8 bases that match TRBD2. V was clipped by 5 bases and J by 9 bases; unmatched bases: 18. The CDR3 is 17 residues long. CDR1 and CDR2 (germline): KGHSH, LQKENI. The CDR3 coding sequence is TGTGCCAGCTCATCAAACAAACCGGGACTAGTATTATCTGAGCAGTTCTTC. It codes for CASSSNKPGLVLSEQFF.

The gene calls are TRBV6-5 and TRBJ1-5, with TRBD1 as a possible D gene (6 bases). The CDR3 has 15 amino acids. V dropped 2 bases and J dropped 4 bases, with 12 bases sitting between them. Germline V gene sequence: CDR1 MNHEY, CDR2 SVGAGI. CDR3 sequence reads: CASSYASGANQPQHF. In nucleotides, the CDR3 is TGTGCCAGCAGTTACGCGTCAGGGGCAAATCAGCCCCAGCATTTT.

The chain combines TRBV30 with TRBJ1-6; D possibly corresponds to TRBD1 (6 bases). The CDR3 is made up of 13 amino acids. Trimming removed 4 bases at V and 6 bases at J, with 10 bases between. CDR1 and CDR2 (germline): GTSNPN, SVGIG (reference sequence). The CDR3 nucleotides read TGTGCCTGGAACGTACAGGGTAATTCACCCCTCCACTTT. It encodes CAWNVQGNSPLHF.

The chain combines TRBV2 with TRBJ2-7; 7 nucleotides agree with TRBD1. Per the germline V gene, CDR1 is SNHLY and CDR2 is FYNNEI. The J segment lost 2 bases and the V segment lost 6 bases, leaving 7 bases of the junction unmatched. The length of the CDR3 is 14 residues. The CDR3 is CASRNAGTAYEQYF. The CDR3 nucleotides read TGTGCCAGCAGAAACGCCGGGACAGCCTACGAGCAGTACTTC.

The chain is built from TRBV10-2 and TRBJ1-5; 8 bases line up with TRBD1. With V trimmed by 2 bases and J by 7 bases, 4 bases remained unmatched. CDR1 is WSHSY and CDR2 is SAAADI in the germline V gene. This CDR3 spans 14 amino acids. The CDR3 nucleotides read TGCGCCAGCAGTGAGGCAGGGGGCCTGCAGCCCCAGCATTTT. It specifies CASSEAGGLQPQHF.

The chain recombines TRBV5-1 with TRBJ1-1; D possibly corresponds to TRBD1 (6 bases). This CDR3 comprises 15 residues. V was cut by 0 bases and J by 2 bases, with 11 bases left in between. Germline assignment: CDR1 SGHRS and CDR2 YFSETQ. The CDR3 sequence: CASSLGTVVNTEAFF. The CDR3 DNA is TGCGCCAGCAGCTTGGGGACAGTAGTTAACACTGAAGCTTTCTTT.

CDR3 loop: CASKPTGGFEQFF. The CDR3 region has the DNA TGTGCCAGCAAACCCACGGGGGGGTTTGAGCAGTTCTTC. This chain connects TRBV6-5 to TRBJ2-1; 8 nucleotides line up with TRBD2. The J segment lost 9 bases and the V segment lost 7 bases, leaving 8 bases of the junction unmatched. Germline V gives CDR1 MNHEY, CDR2 SVGAGI. The CDR3 contains 13 residues.

This clone came up once. The chain links TRBV27 to TRBJ1-1; 7 bases agree with TRBD1. The ends lost 5 bases at V and 6 bases at J; junction bases unmatched: 9. The CDR3 contains 14 residues. Germline V gives CDR1 MNHEY, CDR2 SMNVEV (reference sequence). The CDR3 spells CASSAPTGSAEAFF. CDR3 nucleotide sequence: TGTGCCAGCAGTGCCCCGACAGGGTCGGCTGAAGCTTTCTTT.

V usage is TRBV25-1 and J usage is TRBJ2-4; weak D call: TRBD1 (6 bases). Trimming left V 2 bases short and J 7 bases short, with 15 bases between. The germline gives CDR1 MGHDK, CDR2 SYGVNS. The CDR3 is made up of 15 amino acids. The CDR3 DNA follows: TGTGCCAGCAGTGAAGGGGGCCTTGGCCGTAACATTCAGTACTTC. This codes for CASSEGGLGRNIQYF.

In this sample, this clone turned up once. The gene calls are TRBV15 and TRBJ2-5, with 10 bases lining up with TRBD1. CDR3 length: 14 residues. Germline CDR1 is LNHNV and CDR2 is YYDKDF (reference sequence). V was clipped by 5 bases and J by 1 base; unmatched bases: 1. CDR3 nucleotide sequence: TGTGCCACCAGCGGGGACAGGGGCCAAGAGACCCAGTACTTC. Its protein product is CATSGDRGQETQYF.

The V and J genes are TRBV10-1 and TRBJ2-1, with 8 bases lining up with TRBD1. Germline V gives CDR1 WNHNN, CDR2 SYGVQD (reference sequence). V shed 5 bases and J 8 bases; nucleotides not matched to a gene: 5. The CDR3 is made up of 13 amino acids. This CDR3 reads CASSRQGKDEQFF. CDR3 coding DNA: TGCGCCAGCAGTAGACAGGGGAAGGATGAGCAGTTCTTC.

V and J are TRBV29-1 and TRBJ2-1, with TRBD1 matching 7 bases. Germline V lookup: CDR1 SQVTM, CDR2 ANQGSEA. The CDR3 loop spans 14 amino acids. Germline trimming cut 6 bases from V and 3 bases from J; bases unmatched to any gene: 8. The CDR3 sequence is CSVNRQGDYNEQFF. The DNA of the CDR3 is TGCAGCGTGAACCGACAGGGCGACTACAATGAGCAGTTCTTC.

The chain recombines TRBV14 with TRBJ2-7, with 11 bases that match TRBD1. Germline CDR1 SGHDN, CDR2 FVKESK. The CDR3 covers 17 residues. V shed 4 bases, J shed 2 bases, and the junction held 10 bases outside the gene matches. CDR3 protein: CASSLYRRTGGTYEQYF. CDR3 DNA sequence: TGTGCCAGCAGCCTCTACCGCAGGACAGGGGGCACCTACGAGCAGTACTTC. Filled out from reference TRBV14 and TRBJ2-7, the complete variable domain reads EAGVTQFPSHSVIEKGQTVTLRCDPISGHDNLYWYRRVMGKEIKFLLHFVKESKQDESGMPNNRFLAERTGGTYSTLKVQPAELEDSGVYFCASSLYRRTGGTYEQYFGPGTRLTVT.

This clone occurred once. The CDR3 is CASSILRGTSGNNEQFF. As DNA, the CDR3 is TGTGCCAGTAGTATATTGAGGGGGACTAGCGGGAACAATGAGCAGTTCTTC. The V gene is TRBV19, the J gene TRBJ2-1; 13 nucleotides align to TRBD2. Germline lookup yields CDR1 LNHDA and CDR2 SQIVND (reference sequence). This CDR3 comprises 17 residues. V lost 2 bases, J lost 5 bases, and 6 bases stayed unmatched.

The chain is built from TRBV18 and TRBJ1-5; possible D gene TRBD1, 5 bases. The V end was cut by 2 bases, the J end by 6 bases, with 8 bases between. The CDR3 is 13 amino acids. Germline CDR1 KGHSH, CDR2 LQKENI. CDR3 region: CASSPGAGQPQHF. The CDR3 coding sequence is TGTGCCAGCTCACCAGGGGCCGGTCAGCCCCAGCATTTT.

This rearrangement joins TRBV5-4 to TRBJ2-7; D unclear. V gave up 4 bases and J gave up 4 bases, with 18 bases separating them. The CDR3 has 15 amino acids. Germline-derived CDR1 and CDR2 are SGHNT and YYREEE (reference sequence). DNA of the CDR3: TGTGCCAGCAGCGTGGGTACTTCTCCCCTTTACGAGCAGTACTTC. Its translation: CASSVGTSPLYEQYF.

The chain couples TRBV5-1 to TRBJ1-5; TRBD1 aligns across 7 bases. Trimming at V came to 0 bases and at J to 5 bases, leaving 8 bases not matched to a gene. The V gene's germline CDR1 is SGHRS and CDR2 YFSETQ. CDR3 length equals 16 residues. For the CDR3, the DNA is TGCGCCAGCAGCTTGGAACCAGGGGGGACGTATCAGCCCCAGCATTTT. It encodes CASSLEPGGTYQPQHF.